Each of the 13 T cell receptor beta chains below was sequenced from the same sample in a study of glioma-infiltrating T cells after dendritic cell vaccination. The time point here: after dendritic cell vaccination, including at tumor progression/relapse. Generated by immunoSEQ multiplex PCR, the TCRdb table keeps only in-frame clones and is missing some. The sample lists 99,000 or so clones, around 80% seen once, with 5.4% in the top ten. The material sequenced was blood, taken after dendritic cell vaccination. The receptors were gathered from a human donor with glioblastoma.

The chain joins TRBV9 to TRBJ1-6, with a weak D call TRBD1 (6 bases). CDR1 and CDR2 from the germline V gene are SGDLS and YYNGEE. CDR3 length: 16 amino acids. The ends were cut back, 4 bases at V and 5 bases at J, with 16 bases in the middle. This CDR3 is CASSPGWGPNNSPLHF. The CDR3 DNA follows: TGTGCCAGCAGCCCTGGGTGGGGGCCCAATAATTCACCCCTCCACTTT.

V is TRBV10-1 and J is TRBJ2-1; perhaps TRBD2 as D (6 bases). V gave up 4 bases and J gave up 9 bases, with 19 bases separating them. Per the germline V gene, CDR1 is WNHNN and CDR2 is SYGVQD (reference sequence). This CDR3 has 15 amino acids. CDR3 loop: CASSAEGPRGIEQFF. CDR3 DNA sequence: TGCGCCAGCAGTGCCGAGGGGCCCCGCGGGATTGAGCAGTTCTTC.

A single count supports this clone. The chain recombines TRBV19 with TRBJ2-5; D is perhaps TRBD1 (5 bases). Germline CDR1 reads LNHDA; CDR2 reads SQIVND (reference sequence). The CDR3 length is 13 residues. V lost 4 bases and J lost 6, with 12 bases in between. The CDR3 reads CASSSQGWKTQYF. The CDR3 DNA is TGTGCCAGTAGTAGCCAGGGCTGGAAGACCCAGTACTTC.

The gene calls are TRBV15 and TRBJ2-2; perhaps TRBD1 as D (5 bases). The V gene's germline CDR1 is LNHNV and CDR2 YYDKDF (reference sequence). The CDR3 loop spans 15 amino acids. Trimming left V 2 bases short and J 3 bases short, with 10 bases between. The CDR3 reads CATSRQGTDTGELFF. CDR3 DNA sequence: TGTGCCACCAGCAGACAGGGAACCGACACCGGGGAGCTGTTTTTT.

The chain uses TRBV27 and TRBJ2-3, with TRBD2 matching 7 bases. CDR1 is MNHEY and CDR2 is SMNVEV in the germline V gene (reference sequence). The ends lost 5 bases at V and 8 bases at J; junction bases unmatched: 7. This CDR3 is built from 13 residues. The CDR3 is CASSMTGEGTQYF. The CDR3 region has the DNA TGTGCCAGCAGTATGACCGGGGAGGGTACGCAGTATTTT.

The gene calls are TRBV11-2 and TRBJ1-6; D call uncertain. The CDR3 contains 15 residues. Germline V CDR1 and CDR2: SGHAT, FQNNGV. Trimming left V 0 bases short and J 7 bases short, with 10 bases between. The CDR3 loop reads CASSLDLLRNSPLHF. The CDR3 DNA reads as TGTGCCAGCAGCTTAGATTTATTGAGAAATTCACCCCTCCACTTT.

The chain links TRBV28 to TRBJ1-2, with D perhaps TRBD1 (5 bases). Germline loops: CDR1 MDHEN, CDR2 SYDVKM. The CDR3 has 14 amino acids. Trimming stripped 1 base from V and 4 bases from J, with 10 bases between. CDR3 residues: CASSLSGTAYGYTF. The DNA of the CDR3 is TGTGCCAGCAGTTTATCCGGGACTGCCTATGGCTACACCTTC.

The J gene is TRBJ1-1, the V gene TRBV19; no clear D gene. Germline loops: CDR1 LNHDA, CDR2 SQIVND (reference sequence). The CDR3 is 13 amino acids. V was pared by 2 bases and J by 2 bases, with 6 bases between. CDR3 amino acids: CASSITHNTEAFF. The CDR3 DNA reads TGTGCCAGTAGTATAACACATAACACTGAAGCTTTCTTT.

The J gene is TRBJ2-7, the V gene TRBV28; the match to TRBD2 covers 12 bases. The germline CDR1 and CDR2 sequences are MDHEN and SYDVKM. V shed 3 bases, J shed 2 bases, and the junction held 11 bases outside the gene matches. The length of the CDR3 is 18 residues. CDR3 sequence (DNA): TGTGCCAGCAGTTTGGCCGGACTAGCGGGATTTTCAACCTACGAGCAGTACTTC. Protein sequence: CASSLAGLAGFSTYEQYF. Together with reference TRBV28 and TRBJ2-7, the CDR3 gives the full variable domain: DVKVTQSSRYLVKRTGEKVFLECVQDMDHENMFWYRQDPGLGLRLIYFSYDVKMKEKGDIPEGYSVSREKKERFSLILESASTNQTSMYLCASSLAGLAGFSTYEQYFGPGTRLTVT.

V is TRBV7-8 and J is TRBJ1-2; tentatively, D is TRBD1 (6 bases). The CDR3 is 14 amino acids. The V gene's germline CDR1 is SGHVS and CDR2 FQNEAQ. V lost 6 bases and J lost 6, with 17 bases in between. The CDR3 DNA follows: TGTGCCAGCAGAGGAAACAGGGCTCCAGATGGCTACACCTTC. This sequence encodes CASRGNRAPDGYTF.

The rearrangement uses TRBV2 and TRBJ2-7; TRBD1 matches at 10 bases. The CDR3 length is 14 residues. Per the germline V gene, CDR1 is SNHLY and CDR2 is FYNNEI. The ends lost 7 bases at V and 0 bases at J; junction bases unmatched: 3. Here the CDR3 reads CASTGQGSSYEQYF. The CDR3 region has the DNA TGTGCCAGCACGGGACAGGGGAGCTCCTACGAGCAGTACTTC.

This chain connects TRBV5-1 to TRBJ2-7; 9 bases match TRBD1. Germline lookup yields CDR1 SGHRS and CDR2 YFSETQ. The V gene end was trimmed by 0 bases and the J gene end by 2 bases; junction bases not matched to a gene: 9. This CDR3 contains 17 residues. This CDR3 reads CASSLGTGTGTPYEQYF. The CDR3 bases are TGCGCCAGCAGCTTGGGGACCGGGACAGGGACACCCTACGAGCAGTACTTC.

This clone was seen only once. The V gene is TRBV20-1, the J gene TRBJ1-2, with D maybe TRBD1 (5 bases). From germline, CDR1 is DFQATT and CDR2 SNEGSKA (reference sequence). This CDR3 has 11 amino acids. V lost 6 bases, J lost 4 bases, and 9 bases lay in between. CDR3 sequence reads: CSARRVYGYTF. CDR3 DNA: TGCAGTGCACGCAGGGTCTATGGCTACACCTTC.